The clone carrying this T cell receptor beta chain is a singleton in its sample. Its antigen is not identified. This sample is part of a study of T cells in localized non-small cell lung cancer. Study-wide findings and caveats: Uninvolved neighboring lung showed the greatest T cell clonality, exceeding tumor.

The protocol was immunoSEQ multiplex PCR, while the TCRdb copy is restricted to in-frame clones and leaves out a portion. Of tens of thousands of clones in the sample, roughly nine tenths were seen once. The TCR was taken from a woman aged 40-75 years with stage I lung adenocarcinoma. Sequenced material: peripheral blood, taken before any cancer treatment.

CDR3 sequence (DNA): TGTGCCAGCAGCTTATCCCGGGACAGGGGGCAGAATGAGCAGTTCTTC. As protein: CASSLSRDRGQNEQFF. The chain links TRBV7-2 to TRBJ2-1, with 12 bases matching TRBD1. V lost 2 bases to trimming and J lost 7 bases; unmatched junction nucleotides: 6. Germline loops: CDR1 SGHTA, CDR2 FQGNSA. The CDR3 length is 16 residues.